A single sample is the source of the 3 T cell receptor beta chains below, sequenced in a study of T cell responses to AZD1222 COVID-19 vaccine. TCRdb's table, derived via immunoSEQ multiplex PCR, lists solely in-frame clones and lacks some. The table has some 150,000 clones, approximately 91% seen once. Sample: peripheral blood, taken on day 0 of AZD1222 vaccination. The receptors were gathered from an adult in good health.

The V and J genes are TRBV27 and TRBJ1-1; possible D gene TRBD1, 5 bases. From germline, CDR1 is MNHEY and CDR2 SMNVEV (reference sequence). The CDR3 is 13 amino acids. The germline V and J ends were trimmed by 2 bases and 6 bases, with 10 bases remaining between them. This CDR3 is CASSLGTKAEAFF. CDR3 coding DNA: TGTGCCAGCAGTTTAGGGACGAAGGCTGAAGCTTTCTTT.

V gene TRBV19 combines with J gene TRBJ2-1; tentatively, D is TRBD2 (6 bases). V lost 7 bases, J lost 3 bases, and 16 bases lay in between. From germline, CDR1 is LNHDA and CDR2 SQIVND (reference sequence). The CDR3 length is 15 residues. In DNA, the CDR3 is TGTGCCAGTAAGATTAGGAGGGGCCGCTACAATGAGCAGTTCTTC. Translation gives CASKIRRGRYNEQFF.

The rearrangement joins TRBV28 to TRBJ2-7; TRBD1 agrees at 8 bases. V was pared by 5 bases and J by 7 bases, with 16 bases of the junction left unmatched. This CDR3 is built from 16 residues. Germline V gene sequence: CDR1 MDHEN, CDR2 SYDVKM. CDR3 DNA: TGTGCCAGCAGTCCCCGGACAGGGAGAAGGGGCCTGGAGCAGTACTTC. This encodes CASSPRTGRRGLEQYF.